Below, 20 T cell receptor beta chains from the same sample are listed, as sequenced in a study of blood T cell repertoires in COVID-19. Libraries were prepared by immunoSEQ multiplex PCR; TCRdb keeps only in-frame clonotypes and omits some of them. In the table there are 120,000 or so clones, roughly 82% of which are singletons. The sequenced material came from peripheral blood. These receptors all stem from a human donor in a cohort sampled during active COVID-19.

This clone was recorded once. The V and J genes are TRBV6-5 and TRBJ1-2; 8 bases fit TRBD1. CDR1 is MNHEY, CDR2 SVGAGI, per germline. CDR3 length: 13 amino acids. V lost 6 bases, J lost 6 bases, and 6 bases stayed unmatched. Here the CDR3 DNA reads TGTGCCAGCAGGTTGGACAGGGATCATGGCTACACCTTC. Residues: CASRLDRDHGYTF.

This sequence joins TRBV9 and TRBJ2-2; the D gene is possibly TRBD1 (5 bases). V lost 4 bases and J 8 bases, leaving 21 bases between the germline ends. Germline V gene sequence: CDR1 SGDLS, CDR2 YYNGEE. CDR3 length equals 16 residues. CDR3: CASSPLSGRVVGELFF. In nucleotides, the CDR3 is TGTGCCAGCAGCCCCCTTTCCGGCAGGGTAGTAGGGGAGCTGTTTTTT. The full variable domain, its missing parts supplied by reference TRBV9 and TRBJ2-2, is DSGVTQTPKHLITATGQRVTLRCSPRSGDLSVYWYQQSLDQGLQFLIQYYNGEERAKGNILERFSAQQFPDLHSELNLSSLELGDSALYFCASSPLSGRVVGELFFGEGSRLTVL.

V is TRBV5-5 and J is TRBJ2-7; maybe TRBD1 (6 bases). The V gene's germline CDR1 is SGHKS and CDR2 YYEKEE (reference sequence). Between the trimmed V and J ends, which lost 5 bases and 2 bases, there was a span of 20 bases. This CDR3 spans 16 amino acids. CDR3 coding DNA: TGTGCCAGCAGTCAACTCCTCGGGACATTTACCTACGAGCAGTACTTC. This gives the protein CASSQLLGTFTYEQYF.

CDR3 sequence: CASSQDRTGLNTEAFF. The CDR3 nucleotides are TGCGCCAGCAGCCAAGATAGGACAGGGCTGAACACTGAAGCTTTCTTT. The chain is built from TRBV4-3 and TRBJ1-1, with 8 bases aligning to TRBD1. The J segment lost 0 bases and the V segment lost 0 bases, leaving 3 bases of the junction unmatched. Germline V lookup: CDR1 LGHNA, CDR2 YSLEER. There are 16 residues in the CDR3.

This clone was detected only a few times. This chain links TRBV11-2 with TRBJ1-3; D gene uncertain. V was trimmed by 7 bases and J by 4 bases, leaving 14 bases between them. Germline CDR1 reads SGHAT; CDR2 reads FQNNGV. The CDR3 runs to 14 residues. CDR3: CASTVALAGNTIYF. DNA of the CDR3: TGTGCCAGCACCGTCGCCCTCGCGGGAAACACCATATATTTT.

The gene calls are TRBV5-1 and TRBJ2-7; TRBD2 matches at 9 bases. Looked up from germline, CDR1 is SGHRS and CDR2 is YFSETQ. J lost 2 bases, V lost 1 base, and 7 bases had no gene match. CDR3 size: 16 residues. CDR3 protein: CASSLWLAGSAYEQYF. For the CDR3, the DNA is TGCGCCAGCAGCTTGTGGCTAGCGGGGAGCGCCTACGAGCAGTACTTC.

The rearrangement joins TRBV25-1 to TRBJ1-5; TRBD1 matches 8 bases. The J segment lost 5 bases and the V segment lost 6 bases, leaving 3 bases of the junction unmatched. The CDR3 has 13 amino acids. Germline-derived CDR1 and CDR2 are MGHDK and SYGVNS. The CDR3 DNA reads as TGTGCCAGCAGAGGACAGGGTGATCAGCCCCAGCATTTT. Amino acids: CASRGQGDQPQHF.

V usage is TRBV20-1 and J usage is TRBJ1-1; D uncertain. The V end was cut by 7 bases, the J end by 8 bases, with 8 bases between. The germline V gene has CDR1 DFQATT and CDR2 SNEGSKA (reference sequence). The CDR3 sequence is 9 residues long. The CDR3 sequence: CSGEAEAFF. In DNA, the CDR3 is TGCAGTGGGGAGGCAGAAGCTTTCTTT.

The V call is TRBV6-2 or TRBV6-3, the J call TRBJ2-7; TRBD2 matches at 10 bases. The CDR3 is 17 residues long. Germline values: CDR1 MNHEY, CDR2 SVGEGT. J was trimmed by 2 bases and V by 3 bases; bases with no gene match: 10. CDR3 sequence reads: CASSYPLAGELTYEQYF. The CDR3 bases are TGTGCCAGCAGTTATCCTCTAGCGGGGGAATTGACCTACGAGCAGTACTTC.

CDR3 nucleotide sequence: TGTGCCAGCAGTTTTTCCCCCGGGACAGGAAACACTGAAGCTTTCTTT. This translates into CASSFSPGTGNTEAFF. The chain joins TRBV27 to TRBJ1-1, with TRBD1 identical over 8 bases. Trimming cost V 3 bases and J 2 bases; bases outside gene matches: 8. This CDR3 comprises 16 residues. Per germline, CDR1 MNHEY and CDR2 SMNVEV (reference sequence).

The chain employs TRBV5-1 and TRBJ1-4, with D maybe TRBD1 (6 bases). Germline V gene sequence: CDR1 SGHRS, CDR2 YFSETQ. Trimming cost V 3 bases and J 0 bases, with 6 bases left between them. This CDR3 comprises 14 residues. Written as DNA, the CDR3 is TGCGCCAGCAGCTGGACAGCAACTAATGAAAAACTGTTTTTT. Protein sequence: CASSWTATNEKLFF.

This chain uses TRBV5-6 with TRBJ1-1; D not resolved. V dropped 4 bases and J dropped 2 bases, with 15 bases sitting between them. CDR3 length equals 15 residues. Germline CDR1 SGHDT, CDR2 YYEEEE. Written as DNA, the CDR3 is TGTGCCAGCAGCCCTGCTAGGTTACTCAACACTGAAGCTTTCTTT. Amino acid sequence: CASSPARLLNTEAFF.

The chain recombines TRBV6-1 with TRBJ1-3; D is possibly TRBD1 (6 bases). The V end was cut by 0 bases, the J end by 4 bases, with 13 bases between. Germline V gene data show CDR1 as MNHNS and CDR2 as SASEGT. CDR3 length: 16 residues. The CDR3 region has the DNA TGTGCCAGCAGTGAAGCCTCAGGGGTAGGAGGAAACACCATATATTTT. Its protein product is CASSEASGVGGNTIYF.

The DNA of the CDR3 is TGTGCCAGCAAGGGGACAGGGGGCGGGGAGCTGTTTTTT. This sequence encodes CASKGTGGGELFF. This chain joins TRBV2 and TRBJ2-2, with 11 bases identical to TRBD1. V gave up 7 bases and J gave up 7 bases; unmatched junction bases: 2. Germline V gene data show CDR1 as SNHLY and CDR2 as FYNNEI. The CDR3 has 13 amino acids.

The rearrangement joins TRBV7-8 to TRBJ2-7; D is perhaps TRBD1 (6 bases). The germline V gene encodes CDR1 SGHVS and CDR2 FQNEAQ. The ends were cut back, 1 base at V and 4 bases at J, with 20 bases in the middle. The CDR3 has 17 residues. For the CDR3, the DNA is TGTGCCAGCAGCTTAGGGGCGTTAGGGACATATGGATACGAGCAGTACTTC. It translates to CASSLGALGTYGYEQYF.

The chain links TRBV7-6 to TRBJ2-7, with 10 bases lining up with TRBD1. V shed 5 bases and J 7 bases; nucleotides not matched to a gene: 5. This CDR3 has 13 amino acids. The germline V gene has CDR1 SGHVS and CDR2 FNYEAQ. CDR3 nucleotide sequence: TGTGCCAGCAGCCCCATGGACAGGGGGGAGCAGTACTTC. This codes for CASSPMDRGEQYF.

This clone was counted a single time. The chain has TRBV19 and TRBJ2-2; the D is unclear. This CDR3 region has 14 residues. Trimming pared 7 bases from V and 1 base from J, leaving 10 bases between. The germline gives CDR1 LNHDA, CDR2 SQIVND (reference sequence). The CDR3 DNA reads TGTGCCAGTACCCCCGCGGAGAACACCGGGGAGCTGTTTTTT. This translates into CASTPAENTGELFF.

This clone has more than one count but fewer than ten. V and J are TRBV10-1 and TRBJ1-1; 7 bases map to TRBD1. The CDR3 sequence is 13 residues long. Germline lookup yields CDR1 WNHNN and CDR2 SYGVQD (reference sequence). J was trimmed by 5 bases and V by 3 bases; bases with no gene match: 3. CDR3 in DNA: TGCGCCAGCAGTGAACAGGGGAGTACTGAAGCTTTCTTT. Protein product: CASSEQGSTEAFF.

The genes are TRBV28 and TRBJ1-1; a weak D match, TRBD1 (5 bases). There are 14 residues in the CDR3. V was cut by 4 bases and J by 9 bases, with 18 bases left in between. Germline CDR1 and CDR2: MDHEN and SYDVKM. This CDR3 is CASSSAGGGYQAFF. The CDR3, as DNA: TGTGCCAGCAGTTCCGCTGGGGGGGGGTATCAAGCTTTCTTT.

The chain uses TRBV13 and TRBJ1-2; the match to TRBD1 covers 9 bases. From germline, CDR1 is PRHDT and CDR2 FYEKMQ (reference sequence). Losses at the gene ends were 5 bases for V and 8 bases for J; bases not matched to a gene: 12. CDR3 length: 15 residues. This CDR3 reads CASSPRGQGSRGYTF. The CDR3 bases are TGTGCCAGCAGCCCCAGAGGACAGGGGAGTAGGGGCTACACCTTC. Using reference TRBV13 and TRBJ1-2 for the parts outside the CDR3, the full variable domain is AAGVIQSPRHLIKEKRETATLKCYPIPRHDTVYWYQQGPGQDPQFLISFYEKMQSDKGSIPDRFSAQQFSDYHSELNMSSLELGDSALYFCASSPRGQGSRGYTFGSGTRLTVV.